Listed here are 13 T cell receptor beta chains from one sample, sequenced in a study of T-cell reconstitution after alpha-beta-depleted transplantation in children. Unique molecular identifiers tagged the TCRbeta library. A single record per CDR3 protein comes from TCRdb applying MiXCR to the PCR reads. The sample lists roughly 570,000 distinct CDR3 sequences, 20% to 30% occurring once. The source was PBMCs, collected before TCRalphabeta/CD19-depleted stem cell transplant. The receptors come from a boy younger than two with Wiskott-Aldrich syndrome, due to receive a stem cell transplant.

J is TRBJ2-2 and V is TRBV5-1; D gene uncertain. CDR3 length equals 17 residues. V was cut by 4 bases and J by 2 bases, with 18 bases left in between. From germline, CDR1 is SGHRS and CDR2 YFSETQ. CDR3 sequence: CASSRALGDQNTGELFF. In DNA form, the CDR3 reads TGCGCCAGCAGCAGAGCCCTAGGAGACCAAAACACCGGGGAGCTGTTTTTT.

This clonotype occurred a few times. The genes are TRBV20-1 and TRBJ2-7; 13 bases are a match to TRBD2. V was clipped by 0 bases and J by 7 bases; unmatched bases: 9. Germline V gives CDR1 DFQATT, CDR2 SNEGSKA (reference sequence). The CDR3 length is 16 residues. The CDR3 nucleotides read TGCAGTGCTAGAGATAGCACTAGCGGGAGGGCTAATGAGCAGTACTTC. As protein: CSARDSTSGRANEQYF.

V and J are TRBV18 and TRBJ2-3; weak D call: TRBD1 (5 bases). CDR1 is KGHSH and CDR2 is LQKENI in the germline V gene. V shed 0 bases and J shed 2 bases, with 6 bases lying between them. The CDR3 covers 14 residues. The CDR3: CASSPPGDTDTQYF. The CDR3 DNA reads as TGTGCCAGCTCACCACCAGGGGACACAGATACGCAGTATTTT. The variable domain in full, with the rest retrieved from reference TRBV18 and TRBJ2-3, is NAGVMQNPRHLVRRRGQEARLRCSPMKGHSHVYWYRQLPEEGLKFMVYLQKENIIDESGMPKERFSAEFPKEGPSILRIQQVVRGDSAAYFCASSPPGDTDTQYFGPGTRLTVL.

The V call is TRBV20-1, the J call TRBJ2-7; a weak D match, TRBD2 (6 bases). The V end lost 6 bases, the J end lost 5 bases, and 14 bases lay between the germline ends. Germline values: CDR1 DFQATT, CDR2 SNEGSKA (reference sequence). The CDR3 is 12 residues long. The CDR3 spells CSAGGAVNEQYF. The DNA of the CDR3 is TGCAGTGCGGGGGGAGCGGTCAACGAGCAGTACTTC.

The chain joins TRBV24-1 to TRBJ2-1; the match to TRBD2 covers 11 bases. The junction had 9 bases not matched to a gene; V was cut back by 2 bases and J by 10 bases. The CDR3 covers 16 residues. Germline lookup yields CDR1 KGHDR and CDR2 SFDVKD. The CDR3: CATSDSGTSGVIEQFF. Written as DNA, the CDR3 is TGTGCCACCAGTGATTCCGGGACTAGCGGAGTGATAGAGCAGTTCTTC.

The chain links TRBV27 to TRBJ2-5; D is uncertain. The CDR3 sequence is 12 residues long. Germline V CDR1 and CDR2: MNHEY, SMNVEV (reference sequence). Between the trimmed V and J ends, which lost 7 bases and 4 bases, there was a span of 10 bases. The CDR3 sequence: CASTGKGETQYF. As DNA, the CDR3 is TGTGCCAGCACCGGCAAGGGAGAGACCCAGTACTTC.

This chain connects TRBV20-1 to TRBJ2-5; 8 bases line up with TRBD2. Losses at the gene ends were 7 bases for V and 5 bases for J; bases not matched to a gene: 15. CDR1 DFQATT and CDR2 SNEGSKA come from the germline V gene (reference sequence). This CDR3 has 15 amino acids. For the CDR3, the DNA is TGCAGTGGGTCTGGGGGAAGCGGGAGAAGCGAGACCCAGTACTTC. Translating gives CSGSGGSGRSETQYF.

The sample holds a few counts of this clonotype. This chain links TRBV10-3 with TRBJ2-3; 9 nucleotides line up with TRBD1. The CDR3 is 15 amino acids. CDR1 ENHRY and CDR2 SYGVKD come from the germline V gene. J gave up 3 bases and V 3 bases, and 4 bases lay outside the gene matches. CDR3 amino acids: CAISDSDRGTDTQYF. As DNA, the CDR3 is TGTGCCATCAGTGATTCGGACAGGGGAACAGATACGCAGTATTTT.

J is TRBJ2-2 and V is TRBV29-1; D perhaps matches TRBD1 (5 bases). CDR3 size: 13 residues. Deletions cut 2 bases from V and 5 bases from J, with 9 bases between. Per the germline V gene, CDR1 is SQVTM and CDR2 is ANQGSEA. CDR3: CSVEQGRTGELFF. CDR3 in DNA: TGCAGCGTTGAACAGGGAAGAACCGGGGAGCTGTTTTTT.

V is TRBV20-1 and J is TRBJ1-4, with no clear D. Per germline, CDR1 DFQATT and CDR2 SNEGSKA (reference sequence). V was cut by 0 bases and J by 1 base, with 12 bases left in between. CDR3 size: 16 residues. The CDR3 loop reads CSARDLGFGTNEKLFF. Written as DNA, the CDR3 is TGCAGTGCTAGAGATTTAGGGTTTGGAACTAATGAAAAACTGTTTTTT.

In this sample, this clonotype turned up many times. One end of the junction does not line up with germline, which may come from a read error. This rearrangement joins TRBV5-1 to TRBJ2-5, with a tentative D call TRBD1 (5 bases). Germline V lookup: CDR1 SGHRS, CDR2 YFSETQ. This CDR3 is 13 amino acids long. This chain's CDR3 is CASSFRAQETQYF. CDR3 DNA: TGTGCCAGCAGTTTCAGGGCCCAAGAGACCCAGTACTTC.

This clonotype was observed a handful of times. The chain is built from TRBV12-3 or TRBV12-4 and TRBJ1-6, with 7 bases fitting TRBD1. The trim removed 5 bases at V and 7 bases at J, leaving 5 bases unmatched. The CDR3 has 14 amino acids. CDR3 in DNA: TGTGCCAGCAGTCCGACAGGGCCCAATTCACCCCTCCACTTT. Protein product: CASSPTGPNSPLHF.

V gene TRBV2 combines with J gene TRBJ2-4; TRBD1 is a possible D gene (6 bases). The V gene's germline CDR1 is SNHLY and CDR2 FYNNEI. V was pared by 0 bases and J by 9 bases, with 12 bases between. This CDR3 has 14 residues. The CDR3 here is CASSEALQGGIQYF. The CDR3 bases are TGTGCCAGCAGTGAAGCGCTACAGGGTGGCATTCAGTACTTC.